The 30 T cell receptor beta chains listed next were all sequenced from one sample in a study of CD8+ T cells in alopecia areata. The treatment was: oral pan-JAK inhibitor, 5-10 mg twice daily. It was cDNA, reverse transcribed from extracted RNA, that served as the sequencing template. The method was immunoSEQ multiplex PCR; TCRdb's version includes in-frame clones alone and lacks a portion of them. The repertoire holds around 140,000 clones, with around 86% as singletons. Here the sequenced sample was CD8+ T cells sorted from blood, taken at week 4, from a patient treated with tofacitinib. These TCRs come from a human donor with alopecia areata.

V usage is TRBV7-3 and J usage is TRBJ2-1; D remains unclear. This CDR3 contains 13 residues. V was shortened by 4 bases and J by 8 bases, with 12 bases between the two germline ends. The germline CDR1 and CDR2 sequences are SGHTA and FQGTGA. In nucleotides, the CDR3 is TGTGCCAGCAGCTCAGCCGCCAGAGATGAGCAGTTCTTC. Protein: CASSSAARDEQFF.

J is TRBJ2-7 and V is TRBV30; D is ambiguous. Germline V gives CDR1 GTSNPN, CDR2 SVGIG (reference sequence). Trimming shortened V by 2 bases and J by 5 bases, and 10 bases separated the two germline ends. CDR3 length equals 12 residues. The CDR3, as DNA: TGTGCCTGGAGTCCCCTAAGTGACGAGCAGTACTTC. Residues: CAWSPLSDEQYF.

The rearrangement joins TRBV7-2 to TRBJ2-1; TRBD2 matches 9 bases. This CDR3 spans 14 amino acids. The germline V gene encodes CDR1 SGHTA and CDR2 FQGNSA. The junction had 7 bases not matched to a gene; V was cut back by 3 bases and J by 10 bases. The CDR3 region has the DNA TGTGCCAGCAGCTTGGGCGGGGGGGCGAAAGAGCAGTTCTTC. Translation: CASSLGGGAKEQFF.

The chain recombines TRBV23-1 with TRBJ2-3; TRBD2 agrees at 7 bases. TRBV23-1 belongs to the ORF category, with a function that is uncertain. The length of the CDR3 is 16 residues. Trimming at V came to 3 bases and at J to 2 bases, leaving 8 bases not matched to a gene. The CDR3 DNA reads TGCGCCAGCAGTCAGAATAGCGGGTTTCTCACAGATACGCAGTATTTT. Its translation: CASSQNSGFLTDTQYF.

V gene TRBV6-6 combines with J gene TRBJ2-1; D may match TRBD1 or TRBD2 (5 bases each). Germline V lookup: CDR1 MNHNY, CDR2 SVGAGI (reference sequence). The V gene lost 6 bases and the J gene lost 10 bases, with 13 bases spanning the gap. This CDR3 has 12 residues. In DNA, the CDR3 is TGTGCCAGCAGCCCCGGGGCCCAGGAGCAGTTCTTC. Amino acid sequence: CASSPGAQEQFF.

V gene TRBV4-1 combines with J gene TRBJ2-1; TRBD2 matches at 9 bases. The CDR3 length is 15 residues. The germline gives CDR1 MGHRA, CDR2 YSYEKL. V lost 4 bases to trimming and J lost 5 bases; unmatched junction nucleotides: 6. DNA for the CDR3: TGCGCCAGCAGCCCTTGGCGGGAGGGTAACAATGAGCAGTTCTTC. The encoded protein is CASSPWREGNNEQFF.

The chain combines TRBV10-3 with TRBJ2-1, with unresolved D. This CDR3 has 14 amino acids. Germline V CDR1 and CDR2: ENHRY, SYGVKD. Trimming removed 2 bases at V and 7 bases at J, with 12 bases between. This CDR3 is CAISEETFGNEQFF. The DNA of the CDR3 is TGTGCCATCAGTGAGGAAACCTTCGGTAATGAGCAGTTCTTC.

The rearrangement links TRBV27 to TRBJ2-7, with D possibly matching TRBD1 (6 bases). Germline CDR1 MNHEY, CDR2 SMNVEV (reference sequence). V lost 8 bases and J 2 bases, leaving 16 bases between the germline ends. This CDR3 is 14 amino acids long. CDR3 sequence reads: CASHRDTATYEQYF. The DNA for the CDR3 is TGTGCCAGCCACCGGGACACCGCTACCTACGAGCAGTACTTC.

The chain is built from TRBV29-1 and TRBJ2-1; the match to TRBD1 covers 11 bases. Germline loops: CDR1 SQVTM, CDR2 ANQGSEA. This CDR3 has 15 amino acids. V lost 5 bases to trimming and J lost 7 bases; unmatched junction nucleotides: 10. Written as DNA, the CDR3 is TGCAGCGTTTTACCCGGACAGGGGGCAGGGAATGAGCAGTTCTTC. Protein product: CSVLPGQGAGNEQFF.

The V gene is TRBV7-8, the J gene TRBJ1-6; 9 positions match TRBD1. The CDR3 runs to 16 residues. V shed 1 base, J shed 6 bases, and the junction held 4 bases outside the gene matches. Germline V CDR1 and CDR2: SGHVS, FQNEAQ. The CDR3 protein is CASSLVEDRGNSPLHF. The CDR3, as DNA: TGTGCCAGCAGCTTAGTAGAGGACAGGGGTAATTCACCCCTCCACTTT.

This sequence joins TRBV29-1 and TRBJ1-2; tentative D call: TRBD1 (5 bases). This CDR3 has 12 residues. The germline V gene has CDR1 SQVTM and CDR2 ANQGSEA. Deletions cut 2 bases from V and 7 bases from J, with 11 bases between. This chain's CDR3 is CSVETGLGGYTF. CDR3 sequence (DNA): TGCAGCGTTGAAACAGGCCTAGGTGGCTACACCTTC.

This clone was seen a handful of times. The gene calls are TRBV27 and TRBJ2-7, with 7 bases aligning to TRBD1. J lost 3 bases, V lost 5 bases, and 7 bases had no gene match. This CDR3 comprises 14 residues. Germline V gene sequence: CDR1 MNHEY, CDR2 SMNVEV (reference sequence). The chain's CDR3 is CASSVTGFYYEQYF. CDR3 sequence (DNA): TGTGCCAGCAGTGTGACAGGGTTCTACTACGAGCAGTACTTC.

CDR3: CASSSGLAGVQETQYF. CDR3 coding DNA: TGTGCCAGCAGCTCGGGACTAGCGGGGGTACAAGAGACCCAGTACTTC. The chain recombines TRBV7-9 with TRBJ2-5; 14 nucleotides align to TRBD2. J lost 2 bases, V lost 4 bases, and 3 bases had no gene match. This CDR3 spans 16 amino acids. The germline V gene has CDR1 SEHNR and CDR2 FQNEAQ (reference sequence).

The chain joins TRBV29-1 to TRBJ2-7; 10 positions match TRBD2. The germline gives CDR1 SQVTM, CDR2 ANQGSEA. This CDR3 is built from 12 residues. V lost 7 bases to trimming and J lost 5 bases; unmatched junction nucleotides: 5. The CDR3 coding sequence is TGCAGCGCGACTAGCGGGCGCGACGAGCAGTACTTC. Residues: CSATSGRDEQYF.

The chain carries TRBV7-9 and TRBJ2-3; 7 bases align to TRBD2. Germline CDR1 reads SEHNR; CDR2 reads FQNEAQ (reference sequence). J lost 4 bases, V lost 1 base, and 14 bases had no gene match. CDR3 length: 18 amino acids. CDR3 in DNA: TGTGCCAGCAGCTTAGTTCGGACTAGTTTTAGGGTCGCAGATACGCAGTATTTT. As protein: CASSLVRTSFRVADTQYF.

The V and J genes are TRBV7-9 and TRBJ2-1, with 7 bases lining up with TRBD2. CDR3 length equals 17 residues. The ends lost 0 bases at V and 6 bases at J; junction bases unmatched: 11. Germline CDR1 and CDR2: SEHNR and FQNEAQ (reference sequence). The CDR3 sequence: CASSLAPGSGNFNEQFF. CDR3 nucleotide sequence: TGTGCCAGCAGCTTAGCGCCTGGAAGCGGGAATTTCAATGAGCAGTTCTTC.

The gene calls are TRBV4-1 and TRBJ2-2; TRBD2 agrees at 8 bases. Germline V gene sequence: CDR1 MGHRA, CDR2 YSYEKL. V lost 0 bases, J lost 8 bases, and 5 bases stayed unmatched. This CDR3 contains 15 residues. In DNA form, the CDR3 reads TGCGCCAGCAGCCAAGAACCGGGACTAGGAGGGGAGCTGTTTTTT. Translation gives CASSQEPGLGGELFF.

V is TRBV29-1 and J is TRBJ1-2; no definite D call. V shed 5 bases and J shed 5 bases, with 3 bases lying between them. Per germline, CDR1 SQVTM and CDR2 ANQGSEA. The CDR3 is made up of 9 amino acids. CDR3 amino acids: CSVFYGYTF. For the CDR3, the DNA is TGCAGCGTTTTTTATGGCTACACCTTC.

This sequence joins TRBV27 and TRBJ1-1; possibly TRBD1 for D (6 bases). This CDR3 has 13 amino acids. Trimming cost V 5 bases and J 0 bases, with 7 bases left between them. Germline V gene lookup returns CDR1 MNHEY and CDR2 SMNVEV (reference sequence). This chain's CDR3 is CASSTGMNTEAFF. DNA for the CDR3: TGTGCCAGCAGTACAGGGATGAACACTGAAGCTTTCTTT.

This clone appeared once. The J gene is TRBJ2-5, the V gene TRBV27, with D maybe TRBD2 (6 bases). Germline V CDR1 and CDR2: MNHEY, SMNVEV (reference sequence). The CDR3 consists of 15 residues. The ends were cut back, 2 bases at V and 5 bases at J, with 15 bases in the middle. CDR3 region: CASSLRAGREETQYF. DNA for the CDR3: TGTGCCAGCAGTTTACGGGCCGGGAGAGAGGAGACCCAGTACTTC.

The V call is TRBV27, the J call TRBJ1-3; D gene uncertain. The germline gives CDR1 MNHEY, CDR2 SMNVEV (reference sequence). The CDR3 runs to 14 residues. V was pared by 6 bases and J by 4 bases, with 13 bases between. The CDR3 protein is CASSLLGPGNTIYF. The CDR3 coding sequence is TGTGCCAGCAGCCTCCTAGGGCCAGGAAACACCATATATTTT.

In this sample, this clone turned up a few times. The CDR3 coding sequence is TGTGCCATCAGTGGACATTCGACTAGCGACCACTCCTACAATGAGCAGTTCTTC. Amino acids: CAISGHSTSDHSYNEQFF. The chain links TRBV10-3 to TRBJ2-1; TRBD2 aligns across 8 bases. The J segment lost 0 bases and the V segment lost 4 bases, leaving 11 bases of the junction unmatched. Germline CDR1 is ENHRY and CDR2 is SYGVKD. The CDR3 spans 18 residues.

The chain employs TRBV29-1 and TRBJ2-7; 8 bases align to TRBD1. Germline V gene lookup returns CDR1 SQVTM and CDR2 ANQGSEA. The CDR3 has 12 residues. Trimming took 6 bases from V and 5 from J; bases not matched to a gene: 6. The CDR3: CSVNRGIDEQYF. CDR3 nucleotides: TGCAGCGTGAACAGGGGGATCGACGAGCAGTACTTC.

The genes are TRBV27 and TRBJ2-3; D perhaps matches TRBD1 (6 bases). Per the germline V gene, CDR1 is MNHEY and CDR2 is SMNVEV (reference sequence). There are 16 residues in the CDR3. The germline V and J ends were trimmed by 5 bases and 3 bases, with 18 bases remaining between them. Here the CDR3 DNA reads TGTGCCAGCAGTCTACACAGGGAGTTAAGGACAGATACGCAGTATTTT. This encodes CASSLHRELRTDTQYF.

The chain uses TRBV6-6 and TRBJ2-3; D is unresolved. V shed 11 bases and J shed 1 base, with 10 bases lying between them. This CDR3 is built from 12 residues. The germline CDR1 and CDR2 sequences are MNHNY and SVGAGI (reference sequence). The chain's CDR3 is CASHQGTDTQYF. The CDR3, as DNA: TGTGCCTCCCATCAGGGCACAGATACGCAGTATTTT.

The J gene is TRBJ2-3, the V gene TRBV5-6, with 12 bases identical to TRBD2. Germline V gene lookup returns CDR1 SGHDT and CDR2 YYEEEE. This CDR3 is 16 amino acids long. The V and J ends lost 4 bases and 5 bases, in that order; junction bases with no gene match: 8. As DNA, the CDR3 is TGTGCCAGCAGCACCCTAGCGGGGGGGCGGAAAGATACGCAGTATTTT. Translating gives CASSTLAGGRKDTQYF.

The chain recombines TRBV7-9 with TRBJ2-5, with 12 bases matching TRBD1. The CDR3 runs to 15 residues. The V segment lost 4 bases and the J segment 5 bases; nucleotides outside the gene matches: 5. Germline V gene lookup returns CDR1 SEHNR and CDR2 FQNEAQ (reference sequence). The CDR3 DNA sequence: TGTGCCAGCAGCTACCCGGGACAGGGGGCTGAGACCCAGTACTTC. It specifies CASSYPGQGAETQYF. Combining the CDR3 with reference TRBV7-9 and TRBJ2-5 gives the whole variable domain DTGVSQNPRHKITKRGQNVTFRCDPISEHNRLYWYRQTLGQGPEFLTYFQNEAQLEKSRLLSDRFSAERPKGSFSTLEIQRTEQGDSAMYLCASSYPGQGAETQYFGPGTRLLVL.

The rearrangement uses TRBV30 and TRBJ2-7, with 7 bases aligning to TRBD1. The CDR3 spans 14 residues. The V and J ends lost 1 base and 4 bases, in that order; junction bases with no gene match: 7. The germline V gene encodes CDR1 GTSNPN and CDR2 SVGIG (reference sequence). DNA of the CDR3: TGTGCCTGGAGTGCTGGGGACAGAGAGTACGAGCAGTACTTC. Its protein product is CAWSAGDREYEQYF.

The chain couples TRBV2 to TRBJ2-5; 7 positions match TRBD1. The end of the DNA is better explained by TRBJ2-7, so the J call may be wrong. Germline CDR1 is SNHLY and CDR2 is FYNNEI. This CDR3 has 15 amino acids. This CDR3 reads CASSGATGNDYEQYF. The DNA for the CDR3 is TGTGCCAGCAGTGGGGCGACAGGGAACGACTACGAGCAGTACTTC.

This chain joins TRBV30 and TRBJ2-6, with no clear D. The germline V gene has CDR1 GTSNPN and CDR2 SVGIG (reference sequence). Trimming removed 2 bases from V and 5 bases from J, with 16 bases in between. This CDR3 has 16 residues. The CDR3 sequence: CAWSIDTTSWANVLTF. In nucleotides, the CDR3 is TGTGCCTGGAGTATAGATACTACGAGTTGGGCCAACGTCCTGACTTTC. The whole variable domain, filled in from reference TRBV30 and TRBJ2-6, reads SQTIHQWPATLVQPVGSPLSLECTVEGTSNPNLYWYRQAAGRGLQLLFYSVGIGQISSEVPQNLSASRPQDRQFILSSKKLLLSDSGFYLCAWSIDTTSWANVLTFGAGSRLTVL.